This entry features one T cell receptor (beta chain) sequence. The target antigen is unknown. This entry belongs to a study of type 1 regulatory T cells. Overall study: T-allo10 is a Tr1-enriched, alloantigen-specific CD4 T cell product made in vitro.

TCRdb called the reads again in MiXCR, with one record for every CDR3 protein. The repertoire holds around 62,000 distinct CDR3 sequences, with around 68% as singletons. Graft donor-derived T-allo10 cells were described as host-alloantigen-specific, anergic, and alloantigen-specifically suppressive. Sequenced: cultured T cells, either the whole culture or a sorted T cell fraction (not recorded which). Subset specified: Tr1-enriched cell product generated in vitro against host alloantigens. The receptor was isolated from a human donor in good health.

Here the CDR3 reads CASSPGLVGGDTQYF. CDR3 bases: TGTGCCAGCAGCCCCGGACTAGTCGGGGGAGATACGCAGTATTTT. The gene calls are TRBV2 and TRBJ2-3; 7 positions agree with TRBD2. CDR1 and CDR2 (germline): SNHLY, FYNNEI. This CDR3 has 15 amino acids. V was pared by 6 bases and J by 5 bases, with 11 bases of the junction left unmatched.